This section outlines one TCR beta chain sequence together with its context. Measured with immunoSEQ multiplex PCR; TCRdb has only the in-frame clones, and not every one. Of over 15,000 clones in the sample, 85% to 90% were seen once. The entry originates in a study of OX40 agonist ivuxolimab in advanced cancers. Trimming shortened V by 3 bases and J by 0 bases, and 9 bases separated the two germline ends. Germline V gene data show CDR1 as MNHNS and CDR2 as SASEGT. The CDR3 has 14 amino acids. The source material was CD4+ or CD8+ T cells sorted from blood, sampled in a trial of the OX40 agonist ivuxolimab. This sequence originates from an adult with an advanced solid tumor such as melanoma, head and neck, liver or kidney cancer. The chain couples TRBV6-1 to TRBJ2-7, with D perhaps assigned TRBD1 or TRBD2 (7 bases each). The CDR3 sequence: CASSDRGGSYEQYF. The CDR3 DNA reads TGTGCCAGCAGTGACAGGGGGGGCTCCTACGAGCAGTACTTC.